This TCR beta chain was sequenced in a study of CD8+ T cells in alopecia areata. Following RNA extraction, reverse transcription yielded cDNA that acted as the sequencing template. The assay was immunoSEQ multiplex PCR, and TCRdb's table has in-frame clones only and misses some. The sample consists of 120,000 to 150,000 clones, more than 75% of them appearing once. J was trimmed by 2 bases and V by 1 base; bases with no gene match: 8. The CDR3 covers 16 residues. The V gene's germline CDR1 is SEHNR and CDR2 FQNEAQ (reference sequence). This clone was counted a few times. This sequence originates from a human donor with alopecia areata. The input for sequencing was CD8+ T cells sorted from blood, taken at week 0. The chain recombines TRBV7-9 with TRBJ2-7, with 7 bases fitting TRBD2. This chain's CDR3 is CASSLEGRESPYEQYF. CDR3 nucleotides: TGTGCCAGCAGCTTAGAAGGGCGGGAGTCCCCCTACGAGCAGTACTTC.